This T cell receptor (beta chain) was identified during a study of blood T cell repertoires in COVID-19. Study details: Sample material is recorded as cDNA or gDNA derived from T cells, B-cell-depleted T cells, or PBMCs.

Trimming left V 6 bases short and J 4 bases short, with 13 bases between. The CDR3 loop spans 14 amino acids. Germline CDR1 and CDR2: ENHRY and SYGVKD. Repertoires were generated with immunoSEQ multiplex PCR, while TCRdb's copy carries only in-frame clones and drops some. This sample has roughly 34,000 clones, with about 88% found just once. The chain couples TRBV10-3 to TRBJ1-5, with a tentative D call TRBD1 (6 bases). The sequencing input was peripheral blood. This receptor was identified in a woman of 80 years or more with active or convalescent COVID-19. As DNA, the CDR3 is TGTGCCATCAGGGCGGGGGCAAGAAATCAGCCCCAGCATTTT. This gives the protein CAIRAGARNQPQHF.